The following is a TCR beta chain sequence with its context. There is no known antigen for this receptor. No qualities accompany the bases; no much larger clone lies one base away. CDR1 and CDR2, per the germline V gene, are SNHLY and FYNNEI. The cysteine opens and the phenylalanine closes a CDR3 of 15 amino acids. Left in the record is the CDR3 DNA by itself, 45 bases read in frame from the first base. The germline V and J ends show losses of 6 bases and 4 bases respectively, and no gene match explains 8 bases of the junction. The data stem from a study of blood T cell repertoires in COVID-19 (dated by TCRdb to 2019 to 2021). Broadly, across the study: Collaborator samples came from the United States, Italy and Spain and covered acute and convalescent phases of COVID-19. Where HLA class I and class II types were available, the types were taken from metadata supplied by the sample provider, not from assay-based typing. The repertoires were made available in a free public database intended to serve as a resource for research on the immune response to SARS-CoV-2. A de-identified subject ID, COVID-19 status, age in years and sex were almost always included in the sample metadata. Deeply sampled blood TCRbeta repertoires from subjects exposed to, actively infected with, or recovered from COVID-19 were included in the dataset. The samples were drawn from the first 160 participants of the ongoing ImmuneRACE study and from over 950 subjects provided by 6 global collaborators. The material from the prospective study consisted of cDNA or gDNA derived from T cells, B-cell-depleted T cells, or PBMCs. Beyond this particular receptor, the publication reports: The amount of clinical and demographic metadata varied by source and participant and was provided uncurated.

Whole blood was collected in K2EDTA tubes by collaborating institutions according to the institutions' own protocols. Collaborator samples were shipped for TCRbeta analysis as frozen whole blood, isolated PBMCs, or DNA extracted from either sample type. TCRbeta CDR3 regions were amplified from genomic DNA using the immunoSEQ Assay, a bias-controlled multiplex PCR. In the original analysis: Nucleated cell counts per sample were estimated from amplification of reference gene primers within the assay. Sequence reads were collapsed and filtered to measure the absolute abundance of every unique TCRbeta CDR3 rearrangement. For each sample, productive Simpson clonality was calculated by taking the square root of Simpson's diversity index across productive rearrangements. TCRdb's version of the immuneACCESS table is confined to in-frame rearrangements and falls short of the full clone set. An unresolved V gene accounts for under half of the shortfall where checked; the remainder is of unknown origin. For V, J and clone size, that table is used; D and trimming come from the DNA. The sample table lists under 250,000 clones, roughly 84% of them with a count of one. In total, the top ten clones hold under 5% of the sample.

Sequencing input: peripheral blood. The sequence came from a man aged 45-65 years with active or convalescent COVID-19. This receptor chain uses TRBV2 and TRBJ1-2, with 10 middle bases fitting TRBD1. The nucleotide sequence is given as TGTGCCAGCAGCCCCGACAGGGGGCGAGGCTATGGCTACACCTTC. The translation is CASSPDRGRGYGYTF.